The clone carrying this T cell receptor beta chain was recorded at least ten times. Its antigen is unidentified. Every sequencing run drew on 15-18 subjects and yielded over 200 million TCR-beta sequences. MiXCR was run by TCRdb on the 5' RACE reads, yielding one entry per CDR3 protein. Of some 43,000 distinct CDR3 sequences in the sample, approximately 12% were seen once. The sample is drawn from a study of neurological immune-mediated disorders. Between the trimmed V and J ends, which lost 4 bases and 2 bases, there was a span of 15 bases. The CDR3 extends over 15 amino acids. Germline-derived CDR1 and CDR2 are SEHNR and FQNEAQ (reference sequence). General study points: Across subjects, no CDR3 amino acid sequence appeared in expanded clones of more than one subject, a finding that suggested private repertoires in all groups.

The time point denotes: longitudinal time-point 3. Stored at -80 C, 2 million PBMCs were the source of the unsorted libraries. Specimen: PBMCs. The source of this sequence is a male donor with HTLV-1-associated myelopathy (HAM/TSP). J is TRBJ2-7 and V is TRBV7-9; tentative D call: TRBD2 (6 bases). The CDR3, as DNA: TGTGCCAGCAGCTCCCTTCTGCGGGGAGCCTACGAGCAGTACTTC. Its translation is CASSSLLRGAYEQYF.